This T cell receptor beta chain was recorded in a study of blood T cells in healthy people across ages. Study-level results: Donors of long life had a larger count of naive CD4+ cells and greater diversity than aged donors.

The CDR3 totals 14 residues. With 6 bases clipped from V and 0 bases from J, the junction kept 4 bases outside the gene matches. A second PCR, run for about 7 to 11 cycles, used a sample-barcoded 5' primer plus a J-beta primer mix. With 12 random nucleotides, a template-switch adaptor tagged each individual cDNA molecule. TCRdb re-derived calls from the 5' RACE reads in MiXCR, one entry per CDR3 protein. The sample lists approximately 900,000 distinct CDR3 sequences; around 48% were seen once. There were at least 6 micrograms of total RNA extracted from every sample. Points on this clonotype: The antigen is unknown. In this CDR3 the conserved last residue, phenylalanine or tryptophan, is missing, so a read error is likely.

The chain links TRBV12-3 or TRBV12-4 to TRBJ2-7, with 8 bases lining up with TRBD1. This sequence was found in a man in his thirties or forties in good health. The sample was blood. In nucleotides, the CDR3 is TGTGCCAGCAGGAGGACAGGGAGCTCCTACGAGCAGTACTCC. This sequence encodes CASRRTGSSYEQYS.